These 25 T cell receptor beta chains share one sample of origin, sequenced in a study of T cell repertoires in ileal Crohn's disease (dated by TCRdb to the late 2010s). Library generation was performed with the immunoSEQ multiplex PCR assay. In its TCRdb copy, this immuneACCESS table keeps in-frame sequences only and misses some clones. Where compared with another copy, unresolved V genes explain less than half of these, and the others have no known cause. The sample table holds about 11,000 clones, of which around 74% were seen once. 7.1% of the sample comes from the top ten. Per the publication, the time point label means: neoterminal ileum biopsy at postoperative endoscopy, about 6 months after surgery. What was sequenced was ileal tissue. These receptors all come from an adult with Crohn's disease.

The gene calls are TRBV28 and TRBJ2-2; possible D gene TRBD1, 5 bases. Per the germline V gene, CDR1 is MDHEN and CDR2 is SYDVKM. Trimming left V 3 bases short and J 5 bases short, with 10 bases between. CDR3 length: 14 amino acids. The CDR3 region is CASSFSSGTGELFF. The CDR3 DNA reads TGTGCCAGCAGTTTCTCTTCAGGGACCGGGGAGCTGTTTTTT.

Here the CDR3 DNA reads TGCGCCAGCAGCTGGGGACAGGGAATTGACTATGGCTACACCTTC. Its translation is CASSWGQGIDYGYTF. The chain links TRBV5-1 to TRBJ1-2, with 9 bases identical to TRBD1. Germline lookup yields CDR1 SGHRS and CDR2 YFSETQ. This CDR3 has 15 residues. Losses at the gene ends were 3 bases for V and 3 bases for J; bases not matched to a gene: 6. Full variable domain (outside the CDR3, taken from reference TRBV5-1 and TRBJ1-2): KAGVTQTPRYLIKTRGQQVTLSCSPISGHRSVSWYQQTPGQGLQFLFEYFSETQRNKGNFPGRFSGRQFSNSRSEMNVSTLELGDSALYLCASSWGQGIDYGYTFGSGTRLTVV.

This rearrangement joins TRBV7-6 to TRBJ2-1; TRBD1 is a possible D gene (6 bases). Trimming left V 2 bases short and J 1 base short, with 9 bases between. CDR1 is SGHVS, CDR2 FNYEAQ, per germline. This CDR3 contains 15 residues. CDR3 protein: CASSLLRGSYNEQFF. The CDR3 coding sequence is TGTGCCAGCAGCTTATTAAGGGGGTCCTACAATGAGCAGTTCTTC.

The chain links TRBV5-1 to TRBJ1-5; 8 positions agree with TRBD1. The V gene's germline CDR1 is SGHRS and CDR2 YFSETQ. The CDR3 runs to 16 residues. J was trimmed by 5 bases and V by 0 bases; bases with no gene match: 7. CDR3 in DNA: TGCGCCAGCAGCTTGGGTGGACAGGGAAACTATCAGCCCCAGCATTTT. It encodes CASSLGGQGNYQPQHF.

The chain uses TRBV5-1 and TRBJ1-1, with a tentative D call TRBD1 (5 bases). CDR1 and CDR2 from the germline V gene are SGHRS and YFSETQ. The CDR3 runs 13 residues. V was pared by 3 bases and J by 6 bases, with 12 bases between. The CDR3 loop reads CASSYPGKAEAFF. DNA for the CDR3: TGCGCCAGCAGCTACCCAGGGAAGGCTGAAGCTTTCTTT.

This clone appeared a few times. The chain joins TRBV6-6 to TRBJ1-5; D gene ambiguous. Trimming took 4 bases from V and 0 from J, leaving 4 bases between them. The CDR3 is 13 residues long. The germline V gene encodes CDR1 MNHNY and CDR2 SVGAGI (reference sequence). The CDR3 sequence is CASSSLSNQPQHF. The CDR3 coding sequence is TGTGCCAGCAGTTCTCTTAGCAATCAGCCCCAGCATTTT.

The CDR3 loop reads CASSGQGRGTEAFF. The DNA for the CDR3 is TGTGCCAGCAGTGGACAGGGTCGGGGCACTGAAGCTTTCTTT. The chain employs TRBV11-2 and TRBJ1-1, with 8 bases matching TRBD1. The J segment lost 4 bases and the V segment lost 6 bases, leaving 7 bases of the junction unmatched. The CDR3 is 14 residues long. Per germline, CDR1 SGHAT and CDR2 FQNNGV. Filled out from reference TRBV11-2 and TRBJ1-1, the complete variable domain reads EAGVAQSPRYKIIEKRQSVAFWCNPISGHATLYWYQQILGQGPKLLIQFQNNGVVDDSQLPKDRFSAERLKGVDSTLKIQPAKLEDSAVYLCASSGQGRGTEAFFGQGTRLTVV.

The rearrangement links TRBV5-1 to TRBJ2-1; 10 nucleotides align to TRBD1. Germline V gene lookup returns CDR1 SGHRS and CDR2 YFSETQ. CDR3 length: 13 amino acids. J was trimmed by 10 bases and V by 4 bases; bases with no gene match: 5. The CDR3 nucleotides are TGCGCCAGCAGCCACCGGGACAGGGGCGAGCAGTTCTTC. Amino acids: CASSHRDRGEQFF.

CDR3 DNA: TGTGCCAGCAACTCGATTAATCAGCCCCAGCATTTT. Translating it yields CASNSINQPQHF. V and J are TRBV6-5 and TRBJ1-5; D not certain. Germline lookup yields CDR1 MNHEY and CDR2 SVGAGI. Trimming pared 7 bases from V and 4 bases from J, leaving 8 bases between. The CDR3 totals 12 residues.

The V call is TRBV28, the J call TRBJ1-5, with 9 bases matching TRBD1. This CDR3 region has 16 residues. V dropped 5 bases and J dropped 2; count of bases not matched to a gene: 7. Germline V gives CDR1 MDHEN, CDR2 SYDVKM. CDR3 nucleotides: TGTGCCAGCAGTCCTACAGGGGGCAAGGGCAATCAGCCCCAGCATTTT. Its protein is CASSPTGGKGNQPQHF.

This sequence joins TRBV10-1 and TRBJ2-3; 7 bases match TRBD1. The CDR3 extends over 15 amino acids. Germline loops: CDR1 WNHNN, CDR2 SYGVQD (reference sequence). V lost 5 bases and J lost 2; bases outside the gene matches: 7. The CDR3 loop is CASSTGTDFTDTQYF. The CDR3 DNA reads as TGCGCCAGCAGTACGGGGACAGATTTCACAGATACGCAGTATTTT.

The rearrangement joins TRBV30 to TRBJ1-4; no definite D call. Trimming removed 5 bases at V and 5 bases at J, with 18 bases between. Germline V gene lookup returns CDR1 GTSNPN and CDR2 SVGIG (reference sequence). CDR3 length equals 15 residues. DNA of the CDR3: TGTGCCTGGGGAACTGGAAACAGACAAAATGAAAAACTGTTTTTT. It yields the protein CAWGTGNRQNEKLFF.

J is TRBJ2-3 and V is TRBV4-1, with TRBD2 matching 10 bases. The CDR3 runs 17 residues. The germline V gene encodes CDR1 MGHRA and CDR2 YSYEKL. J lost 5 bases, V lost 4 bases, and 12 bases had no gene match. The CDR3 is CASSLTSGTSVGDTQYF. For the CDR3, the DNA is TGCGCCAGCAGCCTTACGTCTGGGACTAGCGTGGGAGATACGCAGTATTTT.

This clone was seen only a few times. The DNA for the CDR3 is TGTGCCAGCAGCCCCTCGACAGTGGGCACTGAAGCTTTCTTT. Translated: CASSPSTVGTEAFF. The V call is TRBV7-9, the J call TRBJ1-1; maybe TRBD1 (5 bases). V was pared by 5 bases and J by 4 bases, with 14 bases between. The CDR3 is 14 residues long. Germline V gene lookup returns CDR1 SEHNR and CDR2 FQNEAQ (reference sequence).

Remarks on this clone: This may come from a read error, since a much larger clone is one base off. Other DNA sequences in this specimen translate into the identical CDR3. This chain uses TRBV6-5 with TRBJ1-3, with D maybe TRBD1 (6 bases). Germline CDR1 is MNHEY and CDR2 is SVGAGI. The CDR3 spans 13 residues. V was pared by 7 bases and J by 2 bases, with 9 bases between. CDR3 sequence reads: CASMGGPGNTIYF. Written as DNA, the CDR3 is TGTGCCAGCATGGGGGGGCCTGGAAACACCATATATTTT.

The V gene is TRBV6-1, the J gene TRBJ2-7; TRBD2 matches at 7 bases. Losses at the gene ends were 9 bases for V and 4 bases for J; bases not matched to a gene: 9. This CDR3 has 13 residues. Germline CDR1 MNHNS, CDR2 SASEGT. CDR3 region: CASNTGRGYEQYF. The CDR3 coding sequence is TGTGCCAGTAACACCGGGCGGGGGTACGAGCAGTACTTC.

This clone was counted between two and nine times. The chain uses TRBV12-5 and TRBJ1-1, with 10 bases lining up with TRBD1. The junction had 6 bases not matched to a gene; V was cut back by 7 bases and J by 4 bases. The CDR3 length is 14 residues. Looked up from germline, CDR1 is LGHNT and CDR2 is FRNRAP. In DNA, the CDR3 is TGTGCTAGTGCCTTGGGACAGGGGATCACTGAAGCTTTCTTT. Translation gives CASALGQGITEAFF.

This chain joins TRBV5-4 and TRBJ1-2; possibly TRBD1 for D (6 bases). The CDR3 covers 13 residues. Germline CDR1 and CDR2: SGHNT and YYREEE (reference sequence). Trimming took off 6 bases at V and 8 bases at J, with 17 bases between the two ends. In DNA form, the CDR3 reads TGTGCCAGCACCCAACGGATTGGGGGCGGCTACACCTTC. Amino acid sequence: CASTQRIGGGYTF.

This clone was recorded once. The rearrangement links TRBV14 to TRBJ1-2; D perhaps matches TRBD1 (5 bases). There are 13 residues in the CDR3. Germline CDR1 SGHDN, CDR2 FVKESK. The V end was cut by 4 bases, the J end by 7 bases, with 13 bases between. The CDR3 sequence is CASSRQGKGGYTF. As DNA, the CDR3 is TGTGCCAGCAGCCGGCAGGGAAAGGGTGGCTACACCTTC.

Here the CDR3 reads CASSLLAEGWVTEAFF. The CDR3 DNA follows: TGTGCCAGCAGCTTATTAGCAGAGGGCTGGGTCACTGAAGCTTTCTTT. The chain uses TRBV5-6 and TRBJ1-1, with D unclear. CDR1 is SGHDT, CDR2 YYEEEE, per germline. The V end was cut by 2 bases, the J end by 4 bases, with 18 bases between. The CDR3 spans 16 residues.

The rearrangement uses TRBV7-2 and TRBJ1-3, with unresolved D. V lost 3 bases to trimming and J lost 0 bases, with 6 bases between them. The length of the CDR3 is 14 residues. CDR1 SGHTA and CDR2 FQGNSA come from the germline V gene. DNA of the CDR3: TGTGCCAGCAGCTTCACGAGCTCTGGAAACACCATATATTTT. Amino acids: CASSFTSSGNTIYF.

The J gene is TRBJ2-7, the V gene TRBV19, with 10 bases that match TRBD1. The length of the CDR3 is 15 residues. Germline V gene sequence: CDR1 LNHDA, CDR2 SQIVND (reference sequence). With 5 bases clipped from V and 0 bases from J, the junction kept 4 bases outside the gene matches. CDR3 nucleotides: TGTGCCAGTAGTCCTCGACAGGGGGCCTCCTACGAGCAGTACTTC. As protein: CASSPRQGASYEQYF.

This chain links TRBV5-4 with TRBJ2-5; 8 bases match TRBD1. The V gene end was trimmed by 4 bases and the J gene end by 2 bases; junction bases not matched to a gene: 10. Germline V CDR1 and CDR2: SGHNT, YYREEE (reference sequence). This CDR3 has 16 amino acids. CDR3 DNA sequence: TGTGCCAGCAGCACTTGGTCCGGGACAGGACAAGAGACCCAGTACTTC. Amino acids: CASSTWSGTGQETQYF. Variable domain in full (rest from reference TRBV5-4 and TRBJ2-5): ETGVTQSPTHLIKTRGQQVTLRCSSQSGHNTVSWYQQALGQGPQFIFQYYREEENGRGNFPPRFSGLQFPNYSSELNVNALELDDSALYLCASSTWSGTGQETQYFGPGTRLLVL.

V and J are TRBV5-1 and TRBJ2-7, with 11 bases fitting TRBD1. Looked up from germline, CDR1 is SGHRS and CDR2 is YFSETQ. The V segment lost 4 bases and the J segment 5 bases; nucleotides outside the gene matches: 5. CDR3 length: 14 amino acids. The CDR3 region has the DNA TGCGCCAGCAGCATAGGACAGGGGGCGCACGAGCAGTACTTC. As protein: CASSIGQGAHEQYF.

This sequence joins TRBV6-1 and TRBJ1-5, with D unclear. Trimming took off 5 bases at V and 0 bases at J, with 8 bases between the two ends. CDR1 and CDR2 from the germline V gene are MNHNS and SASEGT. This CDR3 contains 14 residues. As DNA, the CDR3 is TGTGCCAGCAGTACTTTGAATAGCAATCAGCCCCAGCATTTT. Encoded protein: CASSTLNSNQPQHF.